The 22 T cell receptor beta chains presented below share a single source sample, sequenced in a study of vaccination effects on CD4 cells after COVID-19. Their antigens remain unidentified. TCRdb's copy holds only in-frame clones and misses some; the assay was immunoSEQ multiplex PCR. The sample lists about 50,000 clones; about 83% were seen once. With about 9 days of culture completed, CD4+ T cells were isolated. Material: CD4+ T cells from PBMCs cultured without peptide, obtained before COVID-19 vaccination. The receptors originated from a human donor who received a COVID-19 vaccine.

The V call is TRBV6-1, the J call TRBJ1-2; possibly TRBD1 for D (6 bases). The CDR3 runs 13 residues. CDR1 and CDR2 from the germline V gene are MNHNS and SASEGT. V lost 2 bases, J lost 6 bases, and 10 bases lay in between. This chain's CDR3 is CASSESGTNGYTF. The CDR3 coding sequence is TGTGCCAGCAGTGAAAGTGGGACAAATGGCTACACCTTC.

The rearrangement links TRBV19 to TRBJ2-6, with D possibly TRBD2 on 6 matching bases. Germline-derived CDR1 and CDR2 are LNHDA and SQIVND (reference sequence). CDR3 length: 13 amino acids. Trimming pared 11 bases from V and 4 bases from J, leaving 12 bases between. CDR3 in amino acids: CAPWEAGANVLTF. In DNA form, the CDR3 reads TGTGCCCCATGGGAGGCCGGGGCCAACGTCCTGACTTTC.

CDR3 bases: TGTGCCACCTCCGGGACTAGCGGGCCGGAGGATGATACGCAGTATTTT. This sequence encodes CATSGTSGPEDDTQYF. The rearrangement uses TRBV24-1 and TRBJ2-3; 12 bases are a match to TRBD2. Germline V gene lookup returns CDR1 KGHDR and CDR2 SFDVKD. V lost 9 bases and J lost 6; bases outside the gene matches: 12. This CDR3 contains 16 residues.

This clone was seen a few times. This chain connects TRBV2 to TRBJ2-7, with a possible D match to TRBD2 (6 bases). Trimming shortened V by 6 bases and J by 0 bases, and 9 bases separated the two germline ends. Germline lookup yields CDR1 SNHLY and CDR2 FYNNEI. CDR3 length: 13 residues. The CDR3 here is CASSRLDSYEQYV. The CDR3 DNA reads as TGTGCCAGCAGCCGACTAGACTCCTACGAGCAGTACGTC.

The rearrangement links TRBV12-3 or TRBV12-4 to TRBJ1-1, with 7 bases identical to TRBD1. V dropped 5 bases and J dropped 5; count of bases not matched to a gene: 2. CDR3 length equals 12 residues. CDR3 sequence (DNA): TGTGCCAGCAGTATACAGGGGACTGAAGCTTTCTTT. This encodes CASSIQGTEAFF.

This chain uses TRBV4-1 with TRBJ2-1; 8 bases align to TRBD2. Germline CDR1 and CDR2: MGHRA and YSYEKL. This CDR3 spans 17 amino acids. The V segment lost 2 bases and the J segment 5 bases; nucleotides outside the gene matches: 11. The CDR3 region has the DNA TGCGCCAGCAGCCAACCCCGTGTGGGCGGGGGGAACAATGAGCAGTTCTTC. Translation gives CASSQPRVGGGNNEQFF.

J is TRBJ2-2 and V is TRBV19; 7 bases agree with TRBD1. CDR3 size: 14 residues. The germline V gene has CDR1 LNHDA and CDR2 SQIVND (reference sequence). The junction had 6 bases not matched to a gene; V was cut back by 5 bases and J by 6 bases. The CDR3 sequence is CASSVTGSAGELFF. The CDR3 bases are TGTGCCAGTAGTGTGACAGGGTCGGCCGGGGAGCTGTTTTTT. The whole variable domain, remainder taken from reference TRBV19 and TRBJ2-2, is DGGITQSPKYLFRKEGQNVTLSCEQNLNHDAMYWYRQDPGQGLRLIYYSQIVNDFQKGDIAEGYSVSREKKESFPLTVTSAQKNPTAFYLCASSVTGSAGELFFGEGSRLTVL.

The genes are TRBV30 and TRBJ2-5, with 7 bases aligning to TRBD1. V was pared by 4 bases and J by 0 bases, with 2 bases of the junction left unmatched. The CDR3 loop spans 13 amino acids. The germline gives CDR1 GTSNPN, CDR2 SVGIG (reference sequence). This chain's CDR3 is CAWTGTDQETQYF. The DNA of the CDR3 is TGTGCCTGGACCGGGACAGACCAAGAGACCCAGTACTTC.

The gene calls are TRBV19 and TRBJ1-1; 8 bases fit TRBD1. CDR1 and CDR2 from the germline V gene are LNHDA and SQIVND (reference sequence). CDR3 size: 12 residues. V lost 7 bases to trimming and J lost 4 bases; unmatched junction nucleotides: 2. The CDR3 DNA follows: TGTGCCAGTACAGGACAGGGCACTGAAGCTTTCTTT. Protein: CASTGQGTEAFF.

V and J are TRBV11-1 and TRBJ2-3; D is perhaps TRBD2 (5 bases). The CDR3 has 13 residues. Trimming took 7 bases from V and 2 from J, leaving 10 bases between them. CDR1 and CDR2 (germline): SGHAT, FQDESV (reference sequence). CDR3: CASKTDSTDTQYF. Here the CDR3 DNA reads TGTGCCAGCAAAACGGACTCCACAGATACGCAGTATTTT.

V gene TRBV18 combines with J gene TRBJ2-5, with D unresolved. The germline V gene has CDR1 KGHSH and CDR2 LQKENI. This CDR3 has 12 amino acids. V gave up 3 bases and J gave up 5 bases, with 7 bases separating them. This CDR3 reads CASSPHGETQYF. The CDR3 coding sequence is TGTGCCAGCTCACCCCACGGGGAGACCCAGTACTTC. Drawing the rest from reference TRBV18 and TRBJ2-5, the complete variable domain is NAGVMQNPRHLVRRRGQEARLRCSPMKGHSHVYWYRQLPEEGLKFMVYLQKENIIDESGMPKERFSAEFPKEGPSILRIQQVVRGDSAAYFCASSPHGETQYFGPGTRLLVL.

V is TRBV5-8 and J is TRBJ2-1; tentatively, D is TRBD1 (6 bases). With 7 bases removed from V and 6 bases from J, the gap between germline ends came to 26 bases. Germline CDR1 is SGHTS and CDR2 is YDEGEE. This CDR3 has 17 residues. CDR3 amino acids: CASPLGAFNPGVNEQFF. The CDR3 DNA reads TGTGCCAGCCCCCTGGGGGCATTCAACCCAGGGGTCAATGAGCAGTTCTTC. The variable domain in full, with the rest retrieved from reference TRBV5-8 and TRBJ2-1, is EAGVTQSPTHLIKTRGQQATLRCSPISGHTSVYWYQQALGLGLQFLLWYDEGEERNRGNFPPRFSGRQFPNYSSELNVNALELEDSALYLCASPLGAFNPGVNEQFFGPGTRLTVL.

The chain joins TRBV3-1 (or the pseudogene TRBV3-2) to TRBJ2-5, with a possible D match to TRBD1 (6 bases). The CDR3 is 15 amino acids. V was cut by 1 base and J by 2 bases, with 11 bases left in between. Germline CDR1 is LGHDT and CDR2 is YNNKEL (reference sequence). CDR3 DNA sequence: TGTGCCAGCAGCCAAGGGGACAAGCGACAAGAGACCCAGTACTTC. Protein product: CASSQGDKRQETQYF.

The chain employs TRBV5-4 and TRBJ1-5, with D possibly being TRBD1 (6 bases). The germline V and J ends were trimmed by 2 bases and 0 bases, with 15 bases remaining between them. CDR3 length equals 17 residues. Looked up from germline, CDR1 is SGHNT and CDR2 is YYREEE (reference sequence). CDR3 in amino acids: CASSFRSGHHSNQPQHF. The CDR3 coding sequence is TGTGCCAGCAGCTTCCGGTCGGGACACCATAGCAATCAGCCCCAGCATTTT.

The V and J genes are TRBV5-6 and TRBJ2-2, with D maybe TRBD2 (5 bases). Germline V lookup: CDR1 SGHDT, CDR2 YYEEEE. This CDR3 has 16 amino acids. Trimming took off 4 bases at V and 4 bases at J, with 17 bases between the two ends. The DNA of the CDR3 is TGTGCCAGCAGCCCGAGCCGGGGTTGGGGCACCGGGGAGCTGTTTTTT. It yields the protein CASSPSRGWGTGELFF.

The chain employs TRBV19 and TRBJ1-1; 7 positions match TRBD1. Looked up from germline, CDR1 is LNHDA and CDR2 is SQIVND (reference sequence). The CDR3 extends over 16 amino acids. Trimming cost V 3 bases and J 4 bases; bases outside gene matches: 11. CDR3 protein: CASSMGGGLRGTEAFF. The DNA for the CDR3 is TGTGCCAGTAGTATGGGAGGGGGCTTGCGGGGCACTGAAGCTTTCTTT.

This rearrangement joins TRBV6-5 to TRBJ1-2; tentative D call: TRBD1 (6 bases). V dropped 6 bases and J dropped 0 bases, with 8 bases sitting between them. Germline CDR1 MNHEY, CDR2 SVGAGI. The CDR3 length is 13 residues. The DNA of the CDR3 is TGTGCCAGCAGCCGACAGGCTAACTATGGCTACACCTTC. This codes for CASSRQANYGYTF.

The CDR3 sequence is CASSPNHSRGPNYGYTF. The CDR3 DNA reads TGTGCCAGCAGCCCCAACCATTCCAGGGGGCCTAACTATGGCTACACCTTC. This chain links TRBV7-2 with TRBJ1-2; 8 nucleotides agree with TRBD1. The V gene's germline CDR1 is SGHTA and CDR2 FQGNSA. The J segment lost 0 bases and the V segment lost 5 bases, leaving 11 bases of the junction unmatched. CDR3 length: 17 amino acids.

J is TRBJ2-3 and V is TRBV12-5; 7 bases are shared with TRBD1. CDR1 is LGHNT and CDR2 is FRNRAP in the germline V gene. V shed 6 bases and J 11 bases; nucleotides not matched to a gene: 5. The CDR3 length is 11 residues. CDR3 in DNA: TGTGCTAGTGGGAGGGGGCTCGGGCAGTATTTT. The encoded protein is CASGRGLGQYF.

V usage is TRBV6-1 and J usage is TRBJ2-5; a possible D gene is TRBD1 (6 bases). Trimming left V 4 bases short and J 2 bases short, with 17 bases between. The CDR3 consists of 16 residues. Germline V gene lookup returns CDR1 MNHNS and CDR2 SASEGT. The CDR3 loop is CASSVSQGDWQETQYF. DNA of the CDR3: TGTGCCAGCAGTGTATCACAGGGAGATTGGCAAGAGACCCAGTACTTC.

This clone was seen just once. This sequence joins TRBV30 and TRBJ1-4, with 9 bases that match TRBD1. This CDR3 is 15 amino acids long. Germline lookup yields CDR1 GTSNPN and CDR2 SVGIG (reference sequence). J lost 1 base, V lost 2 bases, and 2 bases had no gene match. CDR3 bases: TGTGCCTGGAGTCGGGGACAGGGAACTAATGAAAAACTGTTTTTT. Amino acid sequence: CAWSRGQGTNEKLFF.

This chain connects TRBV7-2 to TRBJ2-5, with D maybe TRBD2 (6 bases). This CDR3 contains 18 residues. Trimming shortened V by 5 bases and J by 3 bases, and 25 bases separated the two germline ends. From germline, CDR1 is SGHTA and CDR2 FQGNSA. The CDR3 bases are TGTGCCAGCAGCACGTACCCACGACGCGGCCGCGGGGAAGAGACCCAGTACTTC. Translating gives CASSTYPRRGRGEETQYF.